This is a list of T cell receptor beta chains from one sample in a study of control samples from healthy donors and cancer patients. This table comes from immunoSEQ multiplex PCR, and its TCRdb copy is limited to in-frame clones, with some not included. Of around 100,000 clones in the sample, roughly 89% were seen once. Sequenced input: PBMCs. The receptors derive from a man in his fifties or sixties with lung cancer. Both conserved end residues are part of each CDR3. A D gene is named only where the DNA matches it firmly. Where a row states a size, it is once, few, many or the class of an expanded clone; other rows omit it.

CASSSSTDPNSPLHF,TGTGCCAGCAGTTCCTCGACAGATCCTAATTCACCCCTCCACTTT,-,-,TRBV6-5,TRBJ1-6
CASSLDGGETQYF,TGTGCCAGCAGCTTAGATGGAGGAGAGACCCAGTACTTC,-,-,TRBV11-3,TRBJ2-5
CASSPQGGEKLFF,TGTGCCAGCAGCCCCCAGGGGGGTGAAAAACTGTTTTTT,-,TRBD1,TRBV9,TRBJ1-4
CASSPEQGRQETQYF,TGTGCCAGCTCACCGGAACAGGGGCGCCAAGAGACCCAGTACTTC,-,TRBD1,TRBV18,TRBJ2-5
CASSQNIEGNTEAFF,TGTGCCAGCAGCCAAAATATCGAGGGGAACACTGAAGCTTTCTTT,-,-,TRBV4-2,TRBJ1-1
CAWSLVVGELFF,TGTGCCTGGAGTCTGGTCGTCGGGGAGCTGTTTTTT,-,-,TRBV30,TRBJ2-2
CASSLASSRAGELFF,TGTGCCAGCAGCTTGGCTTCCTCCAGGGCCGGGGAGCTGTTTTTT,-,-,TRBV7-9,TRBJ2-2
CASTTSGGADEQYF,TGTGCCAGCACCACTAGCGGGGGGGCAGACGAGCAGTACTTC,once,TRBD2,TRBV6-5,TRBJ2-7
CASSLMESGELFF,TGCGCCAGCAGCTTGATGGAATCCGGGGAGCTGTTTTTT,-,-,TRBV5-1,TRBJ2-2
CATSDFKEGNYGYTF,TGTGCCACCAGTGATTTTAAAGAGGGAAACTATGGCTACACCTTC,-,-,TRBV24-1,TRBJ1-2
CASSFWDGNNEQFF,TGCGCCAGCAGCTTCTGGGACGGAAACAATGAGCAGTTCTTC,-,-,TRBV5-1,TRBJ2-1
CASQTGPNYGYTF,TGTGCCAGTCAGACAGGGCCCAACTATGGCTACACCTTC,once,TRBD1,TRBV5-5,TRBJ1-2
CASSFYRADTEAFF,TGTGCCAGCAGTTTTTACAGGGCGGACACTGAAGCTTTCTTT,-,-,TRBV27,TRBJ1-1
CASSLLQPNEQFF,TGTGCCAGCAGTTTATTGCAGCCCAATGAGCAGTTCTTC,-,-,TRBV12-3/TRBV12-4,TRBJ2-1
CASSYDATGEETQYF,TGTGCCAGCAGTTACGATGCGACAGGGGAAGAGACCCAGTACTTC,few,TRBD1,TRBV6-2/TRBV6-3,TRBJ2-5
CASTPTGNNEQFF,TGTGCCAGCACCCCGACAGGGAACAATGAGCAGTTCTTC,-,TRBD1,TRBV12-3/TRBV12-4,TRBJ2-1
CASSFPRGGMDNEQFF,TGTGCCAGCAGCTTCCCAAGGGGGGGTATGGACAATGAGCAGTTCTTC,once,-,TRBV3-1/TRBV3-2,TRBJ2-1
CSVDDGNTEAFF,TGCAGCGTTGATGACGGGAACACTGAAGCTTTCTTT,-,-,TRBV29-1,TRBJ1-1
CASSTAGGWETQYF,TGTGCCAGCAGTACCGCCGGGGGATGGGAGACCCAGTACTTC,-,-,TRBV27,TRBJ2-5
CARSIWTGDNQPQHF,TGTGCCAGGAGCATTTGGACTGGGGACAATCAGCCCCAGCATTTT,many,-,TRBV7-9,TRBJ1-5
CASSLGGTTGELFF,TGTGCCAGCAGTCTCGGGGGGACCACCGGGGAGCTGTTTTTT,-,TRBD2,TRBV6-5,TRBJ2-2
CASRTEYNSPLHF,TGTGCCAGCAGGACGGAGTATAATTCACCCCTCCACTTT,-,-,TRBV6-5,TRBJ1-6
CASSHWSTDFGNTIYF,TGTGCCAGCAGCCACTGGTCGACAGATTTTGGAAACACCATATATTTT,-,-,TRBV3-1/TRBV3-2,TRBJ1-3
CASSRVGPSYGYTF,TGTGCCAGCAGCCGAGTCGGACCTTCGTATGGCTACACCTTC,-,-,TRBV3-1/TRBV3-2,TRBJ1-2
CASSFTRGGNEQFF,TGTGCCAGCAGCTTTACCCGGGGGGGCAATGAGCAGTTCTTC,-,TRBD2,TRBV7-9,TRBJ2-1
CSASRGQGDQPQHF,TGCAGTGCTAGTAGGGGACAGGGGGATCAGCCCCAGCATTTT,-,TRBD1,TRBV20-1,TRBJ1-5
CASQGVEYGYTF,TGTGCCTCTCAGGGGGTTGAGTATGGCTACACCTTC,-,TRBD1,TRBV6-5,TRBJ1-2
CASSPSRAGLYGYTF,TGTGCCAGCAGCCCCTCCAGGGCGGGACTCTATGGCTACACCTTC,-,-,TRBV14,TRBJ1-2
CASTWGKSSGNTIYF,TGTGCCAGTACCTGGGGCAAGTCGAGTGGAAACACCATATATTTT,-,-,TRBV19,TRBJ1-3
CASSVGTVSTDTQYF,TGTGCCAGCAGCGTAGGAACCGTTAGCACAGATACGCAGTATTTT,-,-,TRBV9,TRBJ2-3
CASTYTQATNTGELFF,TGTGCCAGCACATACACACAGGCGACGAACACCGGGGAGCTGTTTTTT,-,-,TRBV11-2,TRBJ2-2
CASSPGSGANVLTF,TGTGCCAGCAGCCCAGGCTCTGGGGCCAACGTCCTGACTTTC,-,-,TRBV7-3,TRBJ2-6
CASSENGGSNTGELFF,TGTGCCAGCAGTGAAAATGGGGGGTCGAACACCGGGGAGCTGTTTTTT,-,-,TRBV6-1,TRBJ2-2
CASSPSGTEAFF,TGCGCCAGCAGCCCTAGCGGCACTGAAGCTTTCTTT,-,-,TRBV4-1,TRBJ1-1
CAISGQGAGEKLFF,TGTGCCATCAGTGGACAGGGGGCGGGTGAAAAACTGTTTTTT,-,TRBD1,TRBV10-3,TRBJ1-4
CASSRGGDYGYTF,TGTGCCAGCAGCCGCGGGGGGGACTATGGCTACACCTTC,-,-,TRBV9,TRBJ1-2
CASKASPQETQYF,TGTGCCAGCAAGGCTAGTCCCCAAGAGACCCAGTACTTC,-,-,TRBV2,TRBJ2-5
CSAEQRFEQYF,TGCAGTGCGGAACAGAGATTCGAGCAGTACTTC,-,-,TRBV20-1,TRBJ2-7
CASSDRVESRGKLFF,TGTGCCAGCAGTGATAGGGTCGAATCGCGGGGAAAACTGTTTTTT,once,-,TRBV6-1,TRBJ1-4
CSALDYDEQFF,TGCAGTGCTCTGGACTACGATGAGCAGTTCTTC,once,-,TRBV20-1,TRBJ2-1
CASSLGGQLYGYTF,TGTGCCAGCAGCTTGGGGGGACAGCTCTATGGCTACACCTTC,-,TRBD1,TRBV7-9,TRBJ1-2
CASSLDGENEKLFF,TGTGCCAGCAGTTTGGACGGCGAGAATGAAAAACTGTTTTTT,-,-,TRBV6-5,TRBJ1-4
CSVTKKGDEQFF,TGCAGCGTGACAAAAAAGGGCGATGAGCAGTTCTTC,-,-,TRBV29-1,TRBJ2-1
CASSEGSGGSGNTIYF,TGTGCCAGCAGTGAAGGGTCAGGTGGCTCTGGAAACACCATATATTTT,-,-,TRBV6-1,TRBJ1-3
CASSEYRGATKNIQYF,TGTGCCAGCAGTGAATATCGTGGGGCAACCAAAAACATTCAGTACTTC,-,-,TRBV25-1,TRBJ2-4
CASSLSGRAGAGELFF,TGTGCCAGCAGCTTAAGTGGCAGAGCGGGTGCCGGGGAGCTGTTTTTT,-,-,TRBV7-9,TRBJ2-2
CASSQGLGHTF,TGTGCCAGCAGCCAGGGTCTTGGACACACCTTC,once,-,TRBV6-2/TRBV6-3,TRBJ1-2
CASTTRGGKSTDTQYF,TGTGCCAGCACCACAAGGGGGGGCAAAAGCACAGATACGCAGTATTTT,-,-,TRBV5-4,TRBJ2-3
CASSARGQISYNEQFF,TGTGCCAGCAGCGCACGGGGACAGATCTCCTACAATGAGCAGTTCTTC,-,TRBD1,TRBV7-6,TRBJ2-1
CASSLGDRDTQYF,TGCGCCAGCAGCTTGGGGGACAGAGATACGCAGTATTTT,few,TRBD1,TRBV5-1,TRBJ2-3
CSVFRGDTEAFF,TGCAGCGTATTTCGGGGAGACACTGAAGCTTTCTTT,-,-,TRBV29-1,TRBJ1-1
CASSKTGPGIYGYTF,TGTGCCAGCAGCAAAACCGGGCCGGGGATCTATGGCTACACCTTC,-,-,TRBV7-2,TRBJ1-2
CASSPWTKETQYF,TGTGCCAGCAGTCCCTGGACCAAAGAGACCCAGTACTTC,-,-,TRBV27,TRBJ2-5
CASFFYLPSSGQPTDTQYF,TGTGCCAGCTTCTTCTATCTCCCCTCCTCGGGACAGCCCACAGATACGCAGTATTTT,-,TRBD1,TRBV11-2,TRBJ2-3